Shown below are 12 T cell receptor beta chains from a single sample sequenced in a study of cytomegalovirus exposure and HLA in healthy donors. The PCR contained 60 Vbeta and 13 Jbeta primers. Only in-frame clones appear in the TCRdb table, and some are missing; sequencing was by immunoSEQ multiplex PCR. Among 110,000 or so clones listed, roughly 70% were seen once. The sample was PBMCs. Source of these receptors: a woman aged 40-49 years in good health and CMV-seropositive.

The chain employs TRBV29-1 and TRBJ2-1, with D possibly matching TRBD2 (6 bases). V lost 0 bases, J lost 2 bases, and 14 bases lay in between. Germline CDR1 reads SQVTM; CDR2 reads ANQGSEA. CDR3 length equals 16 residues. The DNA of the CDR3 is TGCAGCGTTGAAGATCCGTGGAGGGTTGCCTACAATGAGCAGTTCTTC. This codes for CSVEDPWRVAYNEQFF.

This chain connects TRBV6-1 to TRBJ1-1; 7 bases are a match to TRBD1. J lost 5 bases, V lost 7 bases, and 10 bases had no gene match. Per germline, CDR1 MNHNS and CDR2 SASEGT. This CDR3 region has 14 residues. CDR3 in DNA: TGTGCCAGCACTAGTACAGGGGAGAGGACTGAAGCTTTCTTT. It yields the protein CASTSTGERTEAFF.

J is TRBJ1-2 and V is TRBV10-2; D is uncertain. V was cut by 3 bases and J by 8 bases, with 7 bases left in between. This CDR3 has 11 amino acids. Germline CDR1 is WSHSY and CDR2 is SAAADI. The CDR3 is CASSDSGGYTF. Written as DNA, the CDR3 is TGCGCCAGCAGTGACTCGGGGGGCTACACCTTC.

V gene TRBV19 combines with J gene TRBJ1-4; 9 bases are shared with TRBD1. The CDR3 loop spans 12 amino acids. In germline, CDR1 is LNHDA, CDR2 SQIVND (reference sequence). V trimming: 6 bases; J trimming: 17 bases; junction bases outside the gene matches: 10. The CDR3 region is CASRSPGDRVFF. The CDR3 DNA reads TGTGCCAGTAGGTCCCCCGGGGACAGGGTCTTTTTT.

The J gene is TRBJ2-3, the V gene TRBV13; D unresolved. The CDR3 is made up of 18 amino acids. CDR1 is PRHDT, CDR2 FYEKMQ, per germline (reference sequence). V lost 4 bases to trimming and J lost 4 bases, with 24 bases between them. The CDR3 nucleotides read TGTGCCAGCAGCTCGCTGTTCCAGGATACTCAAGAATCAGATACGCAGTATTTT. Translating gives CASSSLFQDTQESDTQYF. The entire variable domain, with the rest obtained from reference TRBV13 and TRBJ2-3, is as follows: AAGVIQSPRHLIKEKRETATLKCYPIPRHDTVYWYQQGPGQDPQFLISFYEKMQSDKGSIPDRFSAQQFSDYHSELNMSSLELGDSALYFCASSSLFQDTQESDTQYFGPGTRLTVL.

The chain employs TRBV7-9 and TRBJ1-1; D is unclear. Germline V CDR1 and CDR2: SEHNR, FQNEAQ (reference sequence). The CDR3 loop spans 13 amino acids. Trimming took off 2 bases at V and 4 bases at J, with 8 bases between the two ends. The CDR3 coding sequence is TGTGCCAGCAGCTTACTTCAGTCCACTGAAGCTTTCTTT. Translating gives CASSLLQSTEAFF.

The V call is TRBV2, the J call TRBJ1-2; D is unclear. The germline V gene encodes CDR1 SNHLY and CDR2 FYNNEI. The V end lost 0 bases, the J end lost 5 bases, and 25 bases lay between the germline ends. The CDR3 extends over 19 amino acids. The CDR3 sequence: CASSEAGMAPGFLGYGYTF. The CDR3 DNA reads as TGTGCCAGCAGTGAAGCGGGTATGGCCCCGGGGTTCCTGGGTTATGGCTACACCTTC.

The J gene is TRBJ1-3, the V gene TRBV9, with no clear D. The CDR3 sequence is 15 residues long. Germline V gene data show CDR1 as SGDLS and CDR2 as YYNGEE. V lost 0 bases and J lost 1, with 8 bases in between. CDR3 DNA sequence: TGTGCCAGCAGCGTAGTTGAGAGTTCTGGAAACACCATATATTTT. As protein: CASSVVESSGNTIYF.

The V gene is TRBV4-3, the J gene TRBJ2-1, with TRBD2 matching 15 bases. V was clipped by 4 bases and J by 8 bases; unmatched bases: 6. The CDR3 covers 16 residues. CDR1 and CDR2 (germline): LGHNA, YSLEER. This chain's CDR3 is CASSPGTSGRRDEQFF. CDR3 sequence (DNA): TGCGCCAGCAGCCCTGGGACTAGCGGGAGGAGGGATGAGCAGTTCTTC.

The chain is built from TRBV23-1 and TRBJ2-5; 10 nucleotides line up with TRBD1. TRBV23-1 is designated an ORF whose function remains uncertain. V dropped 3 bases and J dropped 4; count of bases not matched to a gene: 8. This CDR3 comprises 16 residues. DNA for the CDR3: TGCGCCAGCAGTCACCTTAGACAGGGGGCATCAGAGACCCAGTACTTC. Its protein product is CASSHLRQGASETQYF.

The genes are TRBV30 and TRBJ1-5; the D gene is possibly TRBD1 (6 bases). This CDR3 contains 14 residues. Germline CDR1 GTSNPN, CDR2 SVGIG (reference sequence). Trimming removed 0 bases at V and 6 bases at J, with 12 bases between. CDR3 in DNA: TGTGCCTGGAGTGTGGCGGGGGCGGGTCAGCCCCAGCATTTT. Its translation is CAWSVAGAGQPQHF.

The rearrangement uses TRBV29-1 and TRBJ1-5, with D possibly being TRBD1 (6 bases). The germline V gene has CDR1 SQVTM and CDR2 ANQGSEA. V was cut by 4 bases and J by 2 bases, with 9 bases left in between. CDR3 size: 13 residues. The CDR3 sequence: CSVAAGGNQPQHF. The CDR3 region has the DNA TGCAGCGTTGCGGCAGGGGGCAATCAGCCCCAGCATTTT.